This T cell receptor (beta chain) was captured by sequencing in a study of T cells in women clearing cervical HPV infection. On the study more broadly: Control women cleared a single incident HPV16 infection within 12 months. With HLA typing for only a few women, HLA confounding remains possible.

As concerns this clone: Coverage ceases 3 residues before the CDR3 finishes, and the germline J gene fills in the end.

The CDR3 runs 17 residues. Germline-derived CDR1 and CDR2 are SGHRS and YFSETQ. Losses at the gene ends were 0 bases for V and 3 bases for J; bases not matched to a gene: 8. The repertoire was sequenced with immunoSEQ multiplex PCR; TCRdb's copy has only in-frame clones and lacks some. In total, the table holds roughly 31,000 clones. This chain connects TRBV5-1 to TRBJ2-1; 8 bases line up with TRBD2. The TCR was taken from a woman aged 18-69 years with a cervical HPV16 infection that either progressed to CIN3+ or cleared (not recorded which). The sequencing input was blood buffy coat. Incomplete CDR3 DNA: TGCGCCAGCAGCTTGGTCCCAGCGGGGGAGATCTACAATGAG. Its translation is CASSLVPAGEIYNE. The CDR3, in full, reads CASSLVPAGEIYNEQFF. The variable domain in full, with the rest retrieved from reference TRBV5-1 and TRBJ2-1, is KAGVTQTPRYLIKTRGQQVTLSCSPISGHRSVSWYQQTPGQGLQFLFEYFSETQRNKGNFPGRFSGRQFSNSRSEMNVSTLELGDSALYLCASSLVPAGEIYNEQFFGPGTRLTVL.